The source of this T cell receptor (beta chain) is a study of blood T cell repertoires in COVID-19. Turning to the study itself: Sample material is recorded as cDNA or gDNA derived from T cells, B-cell-depleted T cells, or PBMCs.

In the study's own analysis: It was from reference gene primer amplification that nucleated cell counts were estimated. TCRdb keeps only in-frame clones here, not all; method: immunoSEQ multiplex PCR. From that table come the V and J calls and clone size; the DNA was used to work out D and trimming. The repertoire holds more than 85,000 clones, with 81% as singletons. The CDR3 has 13 residues. The V and J ends lost 2 bases and 13 bases, in that order; junction bases with no gene match: 5. Germline CDR1 reads MDHEN; CDR2 reads SYDVKM. This clone was observed a few times. The sample consisted of peripheral blood. This clonotype originated in a man older than 75 with active or convalescent COVID-19. The chain joins TRBV28 to TRBJ1-2; the match to TRBD1 covers 12 bases. CDR3 sequence reads: CASSLRDRGRTTF. In nucleotides, the CDR3 is TGTGCCAGCAGTTTACGGGACAGGGGGCGAACCACCTTC.